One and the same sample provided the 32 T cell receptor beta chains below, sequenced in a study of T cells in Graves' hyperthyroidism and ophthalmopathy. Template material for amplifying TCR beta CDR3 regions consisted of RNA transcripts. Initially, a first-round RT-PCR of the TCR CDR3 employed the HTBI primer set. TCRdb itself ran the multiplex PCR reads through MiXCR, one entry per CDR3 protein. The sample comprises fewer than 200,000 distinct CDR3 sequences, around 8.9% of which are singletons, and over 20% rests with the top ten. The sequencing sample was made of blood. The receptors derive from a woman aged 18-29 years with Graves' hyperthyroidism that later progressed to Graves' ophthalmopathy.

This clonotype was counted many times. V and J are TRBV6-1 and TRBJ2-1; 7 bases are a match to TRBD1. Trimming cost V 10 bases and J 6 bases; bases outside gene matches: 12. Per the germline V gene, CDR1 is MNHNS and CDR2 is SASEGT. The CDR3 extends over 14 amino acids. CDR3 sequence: CATGTAIGFNEQFF. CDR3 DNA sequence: TGTGCCACAGGGACAGCCATTGGATTCAATGAGCAGTTCTTC.

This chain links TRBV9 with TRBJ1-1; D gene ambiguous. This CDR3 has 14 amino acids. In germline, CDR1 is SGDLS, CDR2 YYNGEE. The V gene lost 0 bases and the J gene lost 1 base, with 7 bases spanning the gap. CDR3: CASSVDGENTEAFF. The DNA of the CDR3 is TGTGCCAGCAGCGTAGACGGGGAGAACACTGAAGCTTTCTTT.

CDR3 DNA sequence: TGTGCCAGCAGCTTGATCGGCAGACACGAAGGACCCCTCCACTTT. This translates into CASSLIGRHEGPLHF. This sequence joins TRBV5-4 and TRBJ1-6, with D unclear. The CDR3 is 15 residues long. CDR1 is SGHNT, CDR2 YYREEE, per germline (reference sequence). Trimming removed 1 base at V and 12 bases at J, with 17 bases between.

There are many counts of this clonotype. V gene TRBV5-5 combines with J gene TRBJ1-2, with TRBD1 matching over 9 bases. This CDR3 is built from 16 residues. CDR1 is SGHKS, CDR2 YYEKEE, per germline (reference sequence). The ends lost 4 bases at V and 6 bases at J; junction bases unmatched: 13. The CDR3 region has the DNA TGTGCCAGCAGCCGCTACGGGACAGGGCAGGTGGATGGCTACACCTTC. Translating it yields CASSRYGTGQVDGYTF.

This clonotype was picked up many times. CDR3 in DNA: TGCATAAGCCCGGATAACTATGGCTACACCTTC. Its protein product is CISPDNYGYTF. The chain links TRBV20-1 to TRBJ1-2; no reliable D call. Germline V gene lookup returns CDR1 DFQATT and CDR2 SNEGSKA (reference sequence). The CDR3 is 11 residues long.

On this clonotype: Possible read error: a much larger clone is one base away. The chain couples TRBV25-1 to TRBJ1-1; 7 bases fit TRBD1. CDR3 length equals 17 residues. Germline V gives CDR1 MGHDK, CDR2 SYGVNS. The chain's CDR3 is CANSEFGTAFWNTEAFF. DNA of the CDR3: TGTGCCAACAGTGAATTTGGGACAGCGTTTTGGAACACTGAAGCTTTCTTT.

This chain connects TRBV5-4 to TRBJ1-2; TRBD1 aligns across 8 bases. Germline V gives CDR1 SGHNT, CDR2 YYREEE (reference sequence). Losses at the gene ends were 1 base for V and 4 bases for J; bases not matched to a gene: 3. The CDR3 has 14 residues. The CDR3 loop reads CASSLRGTGYGYTF. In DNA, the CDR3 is TGTGCCAGCAGCTTGCGTGGGACAGGCTATGGCTACACCTTC.

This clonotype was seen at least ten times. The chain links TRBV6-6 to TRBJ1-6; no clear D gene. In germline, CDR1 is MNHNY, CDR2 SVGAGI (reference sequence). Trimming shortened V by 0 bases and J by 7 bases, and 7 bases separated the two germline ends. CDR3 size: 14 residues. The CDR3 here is CASSYSKQNSPLHF. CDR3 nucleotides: TGTGCCAGCAGTTACTCGAAGCAGAATTCACCCCTCCACTTT.

CDR3 nucleotides: TGTGCCAGCAGCGTATTTGGGGACTTGAACACTGAAGCTTTCTTT. This translates into CASSVFGDLNTEAFF. V gene TRBV9 combines with J gene TRBJ1-1; D perhaps matches TRBD1 (5 bases). Trimming took 1 base from V and 0 from J, leaving 10 bases between them. The length of the CDR3 is 15 residues. CDR1 SGDLS and CDR2 YYNGEE come from the germline V gene.

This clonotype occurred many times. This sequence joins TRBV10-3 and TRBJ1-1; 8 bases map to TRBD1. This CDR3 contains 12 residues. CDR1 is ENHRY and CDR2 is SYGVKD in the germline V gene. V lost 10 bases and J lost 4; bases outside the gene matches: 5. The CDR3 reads CATGQGGTEAFF. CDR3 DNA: TGTGCCACCGGACAGGGAGGCACTGAAGCTTTCTTT.

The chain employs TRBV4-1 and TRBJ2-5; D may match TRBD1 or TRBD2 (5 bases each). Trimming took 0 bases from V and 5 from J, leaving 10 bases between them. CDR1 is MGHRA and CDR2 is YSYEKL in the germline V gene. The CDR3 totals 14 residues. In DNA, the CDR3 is TGCGCCAGCAGCCAAGAGGGGGTCTGGGAGACCCAGTACTTC. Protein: CASSQEGVWETQYF.

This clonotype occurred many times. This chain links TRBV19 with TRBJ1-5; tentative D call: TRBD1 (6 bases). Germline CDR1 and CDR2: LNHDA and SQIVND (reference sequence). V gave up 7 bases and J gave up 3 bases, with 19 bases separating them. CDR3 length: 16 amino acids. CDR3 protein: CASTLLGQGNNQPQHF. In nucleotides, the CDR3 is TGTGCCAGTACCCTCCTCGGGCAGGGGAACAATCAGCCCCAGCATTTT.

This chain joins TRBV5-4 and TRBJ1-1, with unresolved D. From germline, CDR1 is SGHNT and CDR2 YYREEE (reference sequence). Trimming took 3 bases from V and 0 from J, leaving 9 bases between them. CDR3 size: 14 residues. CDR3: CASSSTSMNTEAFF. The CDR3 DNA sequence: TGTGCCAGCAGCTCGACAAGCATGAACACTGAAGCTTTCTTT.

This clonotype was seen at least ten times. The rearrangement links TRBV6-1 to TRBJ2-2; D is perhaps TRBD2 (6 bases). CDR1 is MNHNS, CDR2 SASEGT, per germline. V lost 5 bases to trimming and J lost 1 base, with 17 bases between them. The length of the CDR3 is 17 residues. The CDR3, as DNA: TGTGCCAGCAGTACGGCATCCGGGACTGGGAACACCGGGGAGCTGTTTTTT. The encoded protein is CASSTASGTGNTGELFF.

DNA for the CDR3: TGTGCCAGCAGCGAGGGACAGGGAGTGTACAATGAGCAGTTCTTC. It is translated as CASSEGQGVYNEQFF. V usage is TRBV9 and J usage is TRBJ2-1, with TRBD1 matching 9 bases. V gave up 3 bases and J gave up 4 bases; unmatched junction bases: 5. Germline CDR1 SGDLS, CDR2 YYNGEE. The CDR3 totals 15 residues.

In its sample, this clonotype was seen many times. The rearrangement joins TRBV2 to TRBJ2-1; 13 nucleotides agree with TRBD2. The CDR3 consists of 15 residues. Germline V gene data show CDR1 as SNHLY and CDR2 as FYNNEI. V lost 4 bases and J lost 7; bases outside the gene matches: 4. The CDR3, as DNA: TGTGCCAGCAGTGGACTAGCGGGAGGACAGAATGAGCAGTTCTTC. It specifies CASSGLAGGQNEQFF.

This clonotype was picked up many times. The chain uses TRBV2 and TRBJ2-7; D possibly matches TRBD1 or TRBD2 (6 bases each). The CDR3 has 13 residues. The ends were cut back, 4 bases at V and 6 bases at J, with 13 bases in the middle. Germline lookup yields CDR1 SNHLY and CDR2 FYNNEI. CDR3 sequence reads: CASSVGGGSEQYF. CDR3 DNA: TGTGCCAGCAGTGTAGGAGGGGGAAGCGAGCAGTACTTC. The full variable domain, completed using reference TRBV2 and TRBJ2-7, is EPEVTQTPSHQVTQMGQEVILRCVPISNHLYFYWYRQILGQKVEFLVSFYNNEISEKSEIFDDQFSVERPDGSNFTLKIRSTKLEDSAMYFCASSVGGGSEQYFGPGTRLTVT.

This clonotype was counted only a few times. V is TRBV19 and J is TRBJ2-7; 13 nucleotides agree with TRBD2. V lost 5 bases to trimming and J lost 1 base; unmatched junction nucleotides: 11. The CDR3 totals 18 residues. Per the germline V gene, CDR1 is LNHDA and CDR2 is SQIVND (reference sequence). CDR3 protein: CASSAWTSGRVASYEQYF. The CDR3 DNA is TGTGCCAGTAGTGCCTGGACTAGCGGGAGAGTGGCGTCCTACGAGCAGTACTTC.

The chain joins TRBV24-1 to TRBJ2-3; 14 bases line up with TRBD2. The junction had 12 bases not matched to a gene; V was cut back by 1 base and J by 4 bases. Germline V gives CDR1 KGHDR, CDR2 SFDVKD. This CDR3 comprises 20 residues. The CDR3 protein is CATSDFKGTSGSVGSDTQYF. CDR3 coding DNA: TGTGCCACCAGTGATTTTAAAGGGACTAGCGGGAGTGTCGGGTCAGATACGCAGTATTTT.

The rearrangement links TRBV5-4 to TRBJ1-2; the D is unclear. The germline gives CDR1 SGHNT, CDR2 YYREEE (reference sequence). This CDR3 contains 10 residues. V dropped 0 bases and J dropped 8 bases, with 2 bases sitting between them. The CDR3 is CASSLEGYTF. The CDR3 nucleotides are TGTGCCAGCAGCTTGGAAGGCTACACCTTC.

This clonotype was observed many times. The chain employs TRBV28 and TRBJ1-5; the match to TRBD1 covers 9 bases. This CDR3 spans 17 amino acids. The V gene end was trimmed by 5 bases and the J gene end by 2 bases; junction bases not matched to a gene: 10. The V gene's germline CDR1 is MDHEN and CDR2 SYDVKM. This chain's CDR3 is CASSTQQGAGGNQPQHF. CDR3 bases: TGTGCCAGCAGTACCCAACAGGGGGCAGGTGGCAATCAGCCCCAGCATTTT. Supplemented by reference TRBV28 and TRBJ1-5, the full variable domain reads DVKVTQSSRYLVKRTGEKVFLECVQDMDHENMFWYRQDPGLGLRLIYFSYDVKMKEKGDIPEGYSVSREKKERFSLILESASTNQTSMYLCASSTQQGAGGNQPQHFGDGTRLSIL.

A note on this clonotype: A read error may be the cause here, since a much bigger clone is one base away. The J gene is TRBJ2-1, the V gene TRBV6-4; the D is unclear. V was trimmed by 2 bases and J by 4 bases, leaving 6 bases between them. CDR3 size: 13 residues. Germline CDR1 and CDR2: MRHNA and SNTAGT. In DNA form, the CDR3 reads TGTGCCAGCAGTGACCCACAGTACAATGAGCAGTTCTTC. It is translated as CASSDPQYNEQFF.

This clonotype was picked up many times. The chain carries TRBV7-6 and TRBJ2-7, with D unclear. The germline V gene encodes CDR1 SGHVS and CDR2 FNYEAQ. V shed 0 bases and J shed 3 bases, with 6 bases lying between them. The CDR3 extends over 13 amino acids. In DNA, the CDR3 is TGTGCCAGCAGCTTAGCGGAAAACTACGAGCAGTACTTC. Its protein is CASSLAENYEQYF.

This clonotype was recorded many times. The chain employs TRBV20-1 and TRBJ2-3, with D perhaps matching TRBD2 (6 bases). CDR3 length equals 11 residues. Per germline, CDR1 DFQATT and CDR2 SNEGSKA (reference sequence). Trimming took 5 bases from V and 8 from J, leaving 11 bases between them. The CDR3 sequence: CSAGPGGTQYF. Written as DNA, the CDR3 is TGCAGTGCTGGGCCCGGGGGTACGCAGTATTTT.

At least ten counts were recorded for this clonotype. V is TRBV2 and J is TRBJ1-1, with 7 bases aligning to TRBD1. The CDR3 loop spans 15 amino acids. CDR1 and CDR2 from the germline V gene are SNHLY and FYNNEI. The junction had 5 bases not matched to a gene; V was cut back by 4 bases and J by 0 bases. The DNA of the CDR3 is TGTGCCAGCAGTGCCCGGGACAGTATGAACACTGAAGCTTTCTTT. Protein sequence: CASSARDSMNTEAFF.

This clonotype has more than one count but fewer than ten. CDR3 in amino acids: CASSVGQADNNEQFF. CDR3 DNA sequence: TGTGCCAGCAGCGTAGGGCAAGCGGATAACAATGAGCAGTTCTTC. The chain links TRBV9 to TRBJ2-1, with a tentative D call TRBD2 (5 bases). Per germline, CDR1 SGDLS and CDR2 YYNGEE. The ends were cut back, 0 bases at V and 5 bases at J, with 12 bases in the middle. This CDR3 spans 15 amino acids.

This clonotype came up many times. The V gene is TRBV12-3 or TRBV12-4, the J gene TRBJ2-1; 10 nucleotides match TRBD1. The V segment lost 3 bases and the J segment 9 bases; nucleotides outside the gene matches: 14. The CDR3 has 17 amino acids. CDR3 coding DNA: TGTGCCAGCAGTTTTTTCCCTCCGGGACAGGGGAGCGGTGAGCAGTTCTTC. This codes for CASSFFPPGQGSGEQFF.

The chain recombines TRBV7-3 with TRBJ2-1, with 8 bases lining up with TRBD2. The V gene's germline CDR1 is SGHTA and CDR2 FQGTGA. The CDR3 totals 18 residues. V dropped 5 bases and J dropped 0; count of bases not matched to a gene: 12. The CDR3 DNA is TGTGCCAGCAGCCCACCCGGGACTAGACAAAGCTCCTACAATGAGCAGTTCTTC. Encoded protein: CASSPPGTRQSSYNEQFF.

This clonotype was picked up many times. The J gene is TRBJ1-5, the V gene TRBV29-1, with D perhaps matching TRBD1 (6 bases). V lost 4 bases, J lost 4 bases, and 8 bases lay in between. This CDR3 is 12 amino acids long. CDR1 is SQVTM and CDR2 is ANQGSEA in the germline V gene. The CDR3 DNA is TGCAGCGTTGGGGGGGCAAATCAGCCCCAGCATTTT. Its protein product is CSVGGANQPQHF.

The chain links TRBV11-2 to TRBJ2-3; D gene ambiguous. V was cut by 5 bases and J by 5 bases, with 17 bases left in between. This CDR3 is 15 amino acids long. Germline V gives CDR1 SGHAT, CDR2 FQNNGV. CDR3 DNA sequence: TGTGCCAGCAGCCTAGGGTGGGCCAACGAAGATACGCAGTATTTT. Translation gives CASSLGWANEDTQYF. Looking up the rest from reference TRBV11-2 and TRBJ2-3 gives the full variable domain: EAGVAQSPRYKIIEKRQSVAFWCNPISGHATLYWYQQILGQGPKLLIQFQNNGVVDDSQLPKDRFSAERLKGVDSTLKIQPAKLEDSAVYLCASSLGWANEDTQYFGPGTRLTVL.

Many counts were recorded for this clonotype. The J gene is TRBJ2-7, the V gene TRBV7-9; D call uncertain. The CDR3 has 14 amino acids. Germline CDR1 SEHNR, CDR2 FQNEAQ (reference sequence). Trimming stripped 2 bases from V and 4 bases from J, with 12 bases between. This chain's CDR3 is CASSLSGVLYEQYF. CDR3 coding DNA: TGTGCCAGCAGCTTAAGTGGGGTCCTTTACGAGCAGTACTTC.

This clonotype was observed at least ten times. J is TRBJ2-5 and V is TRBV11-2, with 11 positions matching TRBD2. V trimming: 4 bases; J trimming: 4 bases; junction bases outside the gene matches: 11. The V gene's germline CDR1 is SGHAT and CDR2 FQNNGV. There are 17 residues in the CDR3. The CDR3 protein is CASSSPLAGGPRETQYF. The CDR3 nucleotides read TGTGCCAGCAGCTCCCCTTTAGCGGGGGGGCCAAGAGAGACCCAGTACTTC.